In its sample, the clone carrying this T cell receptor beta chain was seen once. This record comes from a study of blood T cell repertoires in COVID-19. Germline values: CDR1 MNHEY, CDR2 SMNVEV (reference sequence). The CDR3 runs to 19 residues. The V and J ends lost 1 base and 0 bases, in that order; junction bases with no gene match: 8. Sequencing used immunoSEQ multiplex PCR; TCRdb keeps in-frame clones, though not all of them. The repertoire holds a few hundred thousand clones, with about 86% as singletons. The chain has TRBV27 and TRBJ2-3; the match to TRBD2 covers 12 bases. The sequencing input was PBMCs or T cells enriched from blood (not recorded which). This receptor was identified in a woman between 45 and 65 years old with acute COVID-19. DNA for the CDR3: TGTGCCAGCAGTTTATTTGGGACTAGCGGGTCCACTAGCACAGATACGCAGTATTTT. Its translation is CASSLFGTSGSTSTDTQYF.